This entry is about one T cell receptor (beta chain). The data stem from a study of blood T cell repertoires in COVID-19. Study-level background: There were acute and convalescent COVID-19 samples, and they came from the United States, Italy and Spain.

In the original workflow: Amplification from reference gene primers served as the basis for estimated nucleated cell counts. The protocol was immunoSEQ multiplex PCR, while the TCRdb copy is restricted to in-frame clones and leaves out a portion. The V and J calls and the clone size are those of that table, but D and trimming were determined from the DNA. The sample shows approximately 100,000 clones, under 90% of them seen only once. V was pared by 1 base and J by 7 bases, with 17 bases between. Germline lookup yields CDR1 SGHNT and CDR2 YENEEA. This CDR3 contains 16 residues. This clonotype originated in a human donor in a cohort sampled during active or convalescent COVID-19. Sequencing input: peripheral blood. The rearrangement links TRBV11-3 to TRBJ2-1; maybe TRBD2 (6 bases). The CDR3 nucleotides read TGTGCCAGCAGCTTAGTTGGGACTTTCGGGCCTAATGAGCAGTTCTTC. Translation gives CASSLVGTFGPNEQFF.